Below are 8 T cell receptor beta chains sequenced from a single sample in a study of T cells in Graves' hyperthyroidism and ophthalmopathy (dated by TCRdb to about 2019). The receptor library was made with multiplex PCR. Sequenced on an Illumina HiSeq 2000. Amplification of TCR beta CDR3 regions was carried out from RNA transcripts. A first-round RT-PCR of the TCR CDR3 used the HTBI primer set with the Qiagen OneStep RT-PCR kit. TCRdb handled the public reads itself, with Q25 trimming in fastp and clone calling in MiXCR, and kept productive beta chains. Every distinct CDR3 protein forms one entry, paired with its most common genes and DNA. Within this sample are more than 300,000 distinct CDR3 sequences, with more than 12% of them counted one time only. The ten most abundant clones make up roughly a fifth of the sample. Sequenced input: blood. These receptors all stem from a woman between 25 and 40 years old with Graves' ophthalmopathy.

This clonotype was seen at least ten times. The chain carries TRBV24-1 and TRBJ2-1; D call uncertain. V lost 1 base to trimming and J lost 10 bases, with 7 bases between them. The CDR3 runs to 12 residues. The germline gives CDR1 KGHDR, CDR2 SFDVKD. The CDR3 loop is CATSDFRREQFF. The CDR3 nucleotides read TGTGCCACCAGTGATTTCCGGCGGGAGCAGTTCTTC.

This clonotype showed up many times. The chain carries TRBV2 and TRBJ2-7; TRBD2 matches at 13 bases. Germline assignment: CDR1 SNHLY and CDR2 FYNNEI. The CDR3 is made up of 17 amino acids. Germline trimming cut 4 bases from V and 7 bases from J; bases unmatched to any gene: 13. CDR3 sequence (DNA): TGTGCCAGCAGTGTCCCCCCCACGGGACTAGCGGGGTGGGAGCAGTACTTC. It specifies CASSVPPTGLAGWEQYF.

J is TRBJ1-5 and V is TRBV12-3 or TRBV12-4, with TRBD1 identical over 8 bases. Trimming took 8 bases from V and 7 from J; bases not matched to a gene: 10. The CDR3 loop spans 14 amino acids. The CDR3 DNA is TGTGCCAGCGGTCTGACAGGGGTTGGACAGCCCCAGCATTTT. It is translated as CASGLTGVGQPQHF.

This clonotype was recorded many times. This chain links TRBV20-1 with TRBJ1-5; D uncertain. Per the germline V gene, CDR1 is DFQATT and CDR2 is SNEGSKA (reference sequence). The CDR3 loop spans 13 amino acids. V lost 0 bases, J lost 5 bases, and 8 bases lay in between. CDR3 sequence: CSAREKWDQPQHF. As DNA, the CDR3 is TGCAGTGCTAGAGAAAAATGGGATCAGCCCCAGCATTTT.

The rearrangement joins TRBV7-9 to TRBJ2-3; D might be TRBD2 (7 bases). Trimming took off 5 bases at V and 2 bases at J, with 14 bases between the two ends. The length of the CDR3 is 15 residues. The germline CDR1 and CDR2 sequences are SEHNR and FQNEAQ (reference sequence). For the CDR3, the DNA is TGTGCCAGCAGCAAAAGGGGGACTAACACAGATACGCAGTATTTT. Encoded protein: CASSKRGTNTDTQYF. Full variable domain (rest looked up from reference TRBV7-9 and TRBJ2-3): DTGVSQNPRHKITKRGQNVTFRCDPISEHNRLYWYRQTLGQGPEFLTYFQNEAQLEKSRLLSDRFSAERPKGSFSTLEIQRTEQGDSAMYLCASSKRGTNTDTQYFGPGTRLTVL.

In this sample, this clonotype turned up many times. This chain links TRBV14 with TRBJ2-3, with 12 bases aligning to TRBD2. In germline, CDR1 is SGHDN, CDR2 FVKESK. CDR3 length: 17 residues. Trimming took 3 bases from V and 2 from J; bases not matched to a gene: 6. Written as DNA, the CDR3 is TGTGCCAGCAGCCAGGAGCTAGCGGGAGGGATCACAGATACGCAGTATTTT. Its translation is CASSQELAGGITDTQYF. Complete variable domain (other parts from reference TRBV14 and TRBJ2-3): EAGVTQFPSHSVIEKGQTVTLRCDPISGHDNLYWYRRVMGKEIKFLLHFVKESKQDESGMPNNRFLAERTGGTYSTLKVQPAELEDSGVYFCASSQELAGGITDTQYFGPGTRLTVL.

Notes on this clonotype: A much larger clone differs from this one at a single base, so this may be a read error. The DNA for the CDR3 is TGTGCCTGGGGTACTGGGGTTAGCAATCAGCCCCAGCATTTT. Its translation is CAWGTGVSNQPQHF. V is TRBV30 and J is TRBJ1-5; D gene unclear. Germline values: CDR1 GTSNPN, CDR2 SVGIG (reference sequence). This CDR3 has 14 residues. Trimming pared 5 bases from V and 0 bases from J, leaving 11 bases between. Full variable domain (missing parts from reference TRBV30 and TRBJ1-5): SQTIHQWPATLVQPVGSPLSLECTVEGTSNPNLYWYRQAAGRGLQLLFYSVGIGQISSEVPQNLSASRPQDRQFILSSKKLLLSDSGFYLCAWGTGVSNQPQHFGDGTRLSIL.

This clonotype was found many times. This chain links TRBV19 with TRBJ1-1; the match to TRBD1 covers 7 bases. Germline CDR1 is LNHDA and CDR2 is SQIVND (reference sequence). This CDR3 contains 10 residues. V was clipped by 10 bases and J by 8 bases; unmatched bases: 4. As DNA, the CDR3 is TGTGCCACCCGGGACAGAGAAGCTTTCTTT. This gives the protein CATRDREAFF.